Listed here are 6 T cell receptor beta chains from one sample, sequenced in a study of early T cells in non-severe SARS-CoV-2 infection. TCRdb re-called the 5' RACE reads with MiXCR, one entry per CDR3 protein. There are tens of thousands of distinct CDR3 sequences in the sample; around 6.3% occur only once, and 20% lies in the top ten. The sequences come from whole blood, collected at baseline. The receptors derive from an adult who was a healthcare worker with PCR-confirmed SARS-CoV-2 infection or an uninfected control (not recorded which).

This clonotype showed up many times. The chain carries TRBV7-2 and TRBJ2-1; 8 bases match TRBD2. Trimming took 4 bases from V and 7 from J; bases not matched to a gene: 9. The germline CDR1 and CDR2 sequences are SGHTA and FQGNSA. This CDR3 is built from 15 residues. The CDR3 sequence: CASSSASGSLNEQFF. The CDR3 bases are TGTGCCAGCAGCTCAGCGAGCGGGAGTTTAAATGAGCAGTTCTTC.

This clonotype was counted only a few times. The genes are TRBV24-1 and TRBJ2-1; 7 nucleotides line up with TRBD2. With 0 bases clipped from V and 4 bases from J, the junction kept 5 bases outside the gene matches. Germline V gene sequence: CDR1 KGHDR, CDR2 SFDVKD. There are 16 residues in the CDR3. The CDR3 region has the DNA TGTGCCACCAGTGATTTGGGACTAGGGTCATACAATGAGCAGTTCTTC. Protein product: CATSDLGLGSYNEQFF.

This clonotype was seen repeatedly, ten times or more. The CDR3 nucleotides are TGTGCCAGCAACCTTCCGACTAGCGGGGGGATGGGTGAGCAGTTCTTC. Protein product: CASNLPTSGGMGEQFF. This chain joins TRBV12-3 or TRBV12-4 and TRBJ2-1; the match to TRBD2 covers 13 bases. The CDR3 runs 16 residues. The trim removed 7 bases at V and 9 bases at J, leaving 12 bases unmatched.

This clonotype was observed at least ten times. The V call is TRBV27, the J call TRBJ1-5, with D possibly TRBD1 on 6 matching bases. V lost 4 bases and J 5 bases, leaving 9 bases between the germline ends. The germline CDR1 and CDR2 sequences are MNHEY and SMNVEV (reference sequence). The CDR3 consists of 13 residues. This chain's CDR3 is CASSSQGYQPQHF. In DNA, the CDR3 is TGTGCCAGCAGTTCACAGGGCTATCAGCCCCAGCATTTT.

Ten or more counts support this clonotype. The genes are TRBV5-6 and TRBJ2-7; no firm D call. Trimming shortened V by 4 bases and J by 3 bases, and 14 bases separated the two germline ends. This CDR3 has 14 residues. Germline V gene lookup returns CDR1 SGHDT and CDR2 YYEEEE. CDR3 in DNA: TGTGCCAGCAGCACGGACCCGGCGAACTACGAGCAGTACTTC. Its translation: CASSTDPANYEQYF. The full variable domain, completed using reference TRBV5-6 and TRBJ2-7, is DAGVTQSPTHLIKTRGQQVTLRCSPKSGHDTVSWYQQALGQGPQFIFQYYEEEERQRGNFPDRFSGHQFPNYSSELNVNALLLGDSALYLCASSTDPANYEQYFGPGTRLTVT.

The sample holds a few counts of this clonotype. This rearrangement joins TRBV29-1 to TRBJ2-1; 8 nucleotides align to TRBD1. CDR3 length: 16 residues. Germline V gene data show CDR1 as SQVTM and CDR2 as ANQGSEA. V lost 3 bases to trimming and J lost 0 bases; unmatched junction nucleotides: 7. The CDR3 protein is CSVEDRARSSYNEQFF. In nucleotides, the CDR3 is TGCAGCGTTGAGGACAGGGCAAGGAGCTCCTACAATGAGCAGTTCTTC.